Below, one TCR beta chain is given with its context. Its cognate antigen has yet to be identified. Within one base of it there is no much larger clone, and no base qualities were kept. This specimen comes from a study of T cell responses to AZD1222 COVID-19 vaccine (dated by TCRdb to 2020 to 2022). Looking at the study overall: Because spike-specific TCR depth and breadth did not differ between the two schedules, AZD1222 recipients who got a second dose at roughly 4 weeks were pooled with those who got a second dose at roughly 12 weeks. A total of 240 or so trial participants underwent TCR sequencing, of whom about 210 had received two doses of AZD1222 and 26 had received two doses of the MenACWY control vaccine. Enrollment into the trials was organized by age into subgroups of 18-55, 56-69 and 70-plus years, and those subgroups contained roughly 150, 30 and 60 TCR-sequenced participants, respectively. What the work shows at the level of the full study, not this receptor alone: Because no day 14 peak-response samples were available, repertoires were characterized only after the peak T cell response. CD4 TCRs associated with the vaccine covered the entire spike protein, and the dominant responses were in regions 160-218 and 743-854. Most participants were white British and females outnumbered males, and the authors suggested that clonal diversity may have been underestimated. Epitopes outside the regions mutated in the B.1.351 and B.1.1.7 variants were reportedly recognized by nearly half of the unique spike-specific TCRs. After two AZD1222 doses, both the breadth and the depth of spike-specific TCRs were significantly higher than at day 0 and than in MenACWY recipients. Only five to seven AZD1222 recipients were SARS-CoV-2 seropositive at baseline, limiting conclusions about previously exposed vaccinees. In the small 56-69-year group, the increase in depth fell short of significance, most likely because of low power.

V ends up 4 bases short and J 7 bases short, with an unmatched junction base count of 8. Its CDR3 holds 14 amino acids, cysteine through phenylalanine. Just the 42-base CDR3 DNA is kept, in frame starting at base 1. CDR1 and CDR2 were assigned from the germline V gene as SGHRS and YFSETQ. In light of the paper, this sample's time point label describes: baseline before first vaccination. The vaccinee samples were drawn from two UK trials, COV001 and COV002, one of which was a single-blind randomized controlled phase 2/3 trial testing AZD1222 (ChAdOx1 nCoV-19) in healthy adults. For TCRbeta chain sequencing, PBMC samples from trial participants were taken at day 0 and at day 28 after the second dose. The CDR3 regions of human TCRbeta chains were analyzed by immunosequencing. As for the authors' bioinformatics: TCRs in the repertoires were compared against a reference library of SARS-CoV-2-specific TCRs that had been generated with the MIRA antigen-specificity platform. Breadth meant the fraction of unique TCRs that were SARS-CoV-2-associated, whereas depth meant the fraction of total T cells that were SARS-CoV-2-associated. Using the MIRA data, each spike-specific TCR was assigned both to the spike region to which the TCR was reactive and to a CD4 or CD8 class. Log10-transformed breadth and depth values were compared by one-way ANOVA with Sidak's multiple comparisons tests. What TCRdb holds here is the immuneACCESS table cut down to in-frame rearrangements. Part of the clones is not present; checked against another copy, under half of the missing clones reflect an unresolved V gene, and the others are unexplained. That table furnishes V, J and clone size, whereas the DNA furnished D and trimming. The sample profile shows a few hundred thousand clones; more than 85% of them were found once. Together, the top ten hold less than 0.6% of the sample.

The source material was peripheral blood, sampled on day 0 of AZD1222 vaccination. Rearrangement joined TRBV5-1 to TRBJ1-2; 9 bases in between match TRBD1. This clonotype was obtained from an adult in good health. In nucleotides, the sequence is TGCGCCAGCAGCCGTGGACAGGGGTTGAGTGGCTACACCTTC. Its amino acids are CASSRGQGLSGYTF.